This T cell receptor beta chain was found in a study of human T cells and chemical hapten exposure. MiXCR, run by TCRdb on the RACE reads, gives a single entry per CDR3 protein. The table records 55,000 to 75,000 distinct CDR3 sequences, 6.7% of them present only once. The sample's time point: pre-sensitization, week 0. Treatment defined: therapeutic diphenylcyclopropenone sensitization with weekly scalp DPC. V trimming: 1 base; J trimming: 11 bases; junction bases outside the gene matches: 9. The germline gives CDR1 MGHRA, CDR2 YSYEKL. The CDR3 totals 14 residues. The J gene is TRBJ1-1, the V gene TRBV4-1, with TRBD1 matching over 8 bases. This clonotype was obtained from a woman aged 25 to 39 with alopecia areata. Some clones in this sample may be carry-over from other donors' samples. The sequencing here drew on whole blood, taken in connection with sensitization to the hapten diphenylcyclopropenone (DPC). The CDR3 reads CASSQGQGSGAAFF. The CDR3 DNA follows: TGCGCCAGCAGCCAAGGACAGGGGAGTGGTGCGGCTTTCTTT.